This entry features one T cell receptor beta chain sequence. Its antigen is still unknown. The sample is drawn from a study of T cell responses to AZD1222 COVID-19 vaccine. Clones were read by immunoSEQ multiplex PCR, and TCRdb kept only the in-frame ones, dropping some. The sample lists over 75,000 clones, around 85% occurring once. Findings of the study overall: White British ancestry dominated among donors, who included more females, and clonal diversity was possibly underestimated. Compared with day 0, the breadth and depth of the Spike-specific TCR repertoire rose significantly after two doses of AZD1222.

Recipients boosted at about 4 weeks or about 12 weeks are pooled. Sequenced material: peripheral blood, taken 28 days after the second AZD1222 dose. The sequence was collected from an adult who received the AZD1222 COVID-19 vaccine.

The CDR3 spells CASSLASGYGGYTF. The CDR3 DNA reads as TGTGCCAGCAGCTTAGCGTCCGGGTACGGTGGCTACACCTTC. The V and J genes are TRBV7-9 and TRBJ1-2; D is unclear. Between the trimmed V and J ends, which lost 0 bases and 7 bases, there was a span of 12 bases. Germline loops: CDR1 SEHNR, CDR2 FQNEAQ (reference sequence). The CDR3 has 14 amino acids. The full variable domain, its missing parts supplied by reference TRBV7-9 and TRBJ1-2, is DTGVSQNPRHKITKRGQNVTFRCDPISEHNRLYWYRQTLGQGPEFLTYFQNEAQLEKSRLLSDRFSAERPKGSFSTLEIQRTEQGDSAMYLCASSLASGYGGYTFGSGTRLTVV.